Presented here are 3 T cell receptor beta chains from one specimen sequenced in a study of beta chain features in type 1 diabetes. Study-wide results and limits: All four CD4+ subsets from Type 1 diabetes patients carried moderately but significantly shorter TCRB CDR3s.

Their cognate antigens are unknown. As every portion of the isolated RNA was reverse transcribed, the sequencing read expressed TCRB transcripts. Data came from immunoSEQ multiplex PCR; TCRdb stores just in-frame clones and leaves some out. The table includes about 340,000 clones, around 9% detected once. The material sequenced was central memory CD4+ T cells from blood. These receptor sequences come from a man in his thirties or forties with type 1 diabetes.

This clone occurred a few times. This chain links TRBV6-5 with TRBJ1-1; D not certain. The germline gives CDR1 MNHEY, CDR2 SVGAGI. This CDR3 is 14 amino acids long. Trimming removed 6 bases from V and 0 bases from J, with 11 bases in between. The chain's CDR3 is CASSLRALNTEAFF. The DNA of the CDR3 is TGTGCCAGCAGCCTCCGGGCATTGAACACTGAAGCTTTCTTT.

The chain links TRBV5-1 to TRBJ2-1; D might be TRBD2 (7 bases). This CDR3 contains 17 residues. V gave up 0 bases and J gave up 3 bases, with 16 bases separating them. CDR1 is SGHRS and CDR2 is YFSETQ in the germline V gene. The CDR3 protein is CASSLATGGGFYNEQFF. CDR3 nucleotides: TGCGCCAGCAGCTTGGCCACCGGCGGGGGCTTCTACAATGAGCAGTTCTTC.

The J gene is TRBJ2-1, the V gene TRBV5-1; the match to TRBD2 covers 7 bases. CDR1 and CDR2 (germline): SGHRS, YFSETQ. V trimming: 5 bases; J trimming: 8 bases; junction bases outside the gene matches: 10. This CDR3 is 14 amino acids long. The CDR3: CASRPLAVTDEQFF. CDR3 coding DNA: TGCGCCAGCAGGCCTCTAGCGGTAACCGATGAGCAGTTCTTC.